This passage covers 18 T cell receptor beta chains from one sample sequenced in a study of T cell changes during pregnancy in multiple sclerosis. The data were produced by immunoSEQ multiplex PCR, yet TCRdb's version contains in-frame clones alone and is incomplete. This table holds about 130,000 clones, about 96% found once. The sample here was peripheral blood, taken after pregnancy. Receptors originate from a female donor with multiple sclerosis, enrolled in a pregnancy study.

V and J are TRBV7-6 and TRBJ2-1; 8 nucleotides line up with TRBD2. The CDR3 length is 16 residues. V lost 0 bases and J lost 4; bases outside the gene matches: 5. From germline, CDR1 is SGHVS and CDR2 FNYEAQ. This CDR3 reads CASSLARAGAYNEQFF. CDR3 coding DNA: TGTGCCAGCAGCTTAGCCCGAGCGGGGGCATACAATGAGCAGTTCTTC. Full variable domain (missing parts from reference TRBV7-6 and TRBJ2-1): GAGVSQSPRYKVTKRGQDVALRCDPISGHVSLYWYRQALGQGPEFLTYFNYEAQQDKSGLPNDRFSAERPEGSISTLTIQRTEQRDSAMYRCASSLARAGAYNEQFFGPGTRLTVL.

This clone occurred once. CDR3 sequence reads: CASSYQPSSYNEQFF. The CDR3 DNA reads TGTGCCAGCAGTTATCAGCCTAGCTCCTACAATGAGCAGTTCTTC. The J gene is TRBJ2-1, the V gene TRBV6-5; D remains unclear. Per germline, CDR1 MNHEY and CDR2 SVGAGI. The CDR3 sequence is 15 residues long. V lost 3 bases to trimming and J lost 0 bases, with 9 bases between them.

The genes are TRBV5-1 and TRBJ2-7; the match to TRBD1 covers 9 bases. Trimming cost V 1 base and J 6 bases; bases outside gene matches: 5. Per germline, CDR1 SGHRS and CDR2 YFSETQ. CDR3 length equals 14 residues. CDR3 DNA: TGCGCCAGCAGCTTGAGACAGGGGGATAGCGAGCAGTACTTC. Its translation is CASSLRQGDSEQYF.

The V call is TRBV19, the J call TRBJ2-5, with D maybe TRBD2 (6 bases). The V end was cut by 5 bases, the J end by 2 bases, with 15 bases between. This CDR3 is built from 15 residues. Germline loops: CDR1 LNHDA, CDR2 SQIVND (reference sequence). CDR3 loop: CASSEGRAGQETQYF. Here the CDR3 DNA reads TGTGCCAGTAGTGAGGGGCGCGCGGGACAAGAGACCCAGTACTTC.

The chain combines TRBV28 with TRBJ2-4; D is undetermined. This CDR3 has 14 amino acids. The V and J ends lost 5 bases and 5 bases respectively, with 13 bases between them. CDR1 MDHEN and CDR2 SYDVKM come from the germline V gene. The CDR3 loop reads CASSPPGPENIQYF. For the CDR3, the DNA is TGTGCCAGCAGTCCTCCGGGTCCAGAAAACATTCAGTACTTC. Using reference TRBV28 and TRBJ2-4 for the parts outside the CDR3, the full variable domain is DVKVTQSSRYLVKRTGEKVFLECVQDMDHENMFWYRQDPGLGLRLIYFSYDVKMKEKGDIPEGYSVSREKKERFSLILESASTNQTSMYLCASSPPGPENIQYFGAGTRLSVL.

The V gene is TRBV9, the J gene TRBJ1-4; no clear D. V was clipped by 5 bases and J by 0 bases, with 14 bases between them. This CDR3 has 16 amino acids. Germline V gene data show CDR1 as SGDLS and CDR2 as YYNGEE. The CDR3: CASRGFDRATNEKLFF. Here the CDR3 DNA reads TGTGCCAGCAGAGGATTTGATCGGGCAACTAATGAAAAACTGTTTTTT.

The chain has TRBV7-8 and TRBJ1-1, with D unclear. V was trimmed by 5 bases and J by 1 base, leaving 8 bases between them. This CDR3 has 13 amino acids. From germline, CDR1 is SGHVS and CDR2 FQNEAQ. The CDR3 region has the DNA TGTGCCAGCAGCCTACGGAGGAACACTGAAGCTTTCTTT. It yields the protein CASSLRRNTEAFF.

The sample holds one count of this clone. The chain combines TRBV7-9 with TRBJ2-2; 7 bases align to TRBD1. Germline assignment: CDR1 SEHNR and CDR2 FQNEAQ (reference sequence). This CDR3 comprises 15 residues. Trimming at V came to 5 bases and at J to 1 base, leaving 4 bases not matched to a gene. The CDR3 DNA sequence: TGTGCCAGCAGCCGCAGGGGGAAGAACACCGGGGAGCTGTTTTTT. Translated, it gives CASSRRGKNTGELFF.

This clone was seen just once. The J gene is TRBJ2-7, the V gene TRBV20-1; no firm D call. This CDR3 contains 11 residues. V gave up 1 base and J gave up 4 bases, with 5 bases separating them. Germline V gives CDR1 DFQATT, CDR2 SNEGSKA (reference sequence). The CDR3 region is CSARVIYEQYF. CDR3 sequence (DNA): TGCAGTGCTAGAGTTATTTACGAGCAGTACTTC.

The V and J genes are TRBV5-1 and TRBJ2-5; 8 positions agree with TRBD2. The DNA end is more similar to TRBJ2-7, so the J call may be wrong. This CDR3 contains 14 residues. CDR1 SGHRS and CDR2 YFSETQ come from the germline V gene. CDR3 in DNA: TGCGCCAGCAGCCGGGGGGGGAACGGAAACGAGCAGTACTTC. It codes for CASSRGGNGNEQYF.

This chain joins TRBV19 and TRBJ2-7, with 11 nucleotides matching TRBD2. Germline V gene lookup returns CDR1 LNHDA and CDR2 SQIVND (reference sequence). The CDR3 loop spans 15 amino acids. Germline trimming cut 0 bases from V and 3 bases from J; bases unmatched to any gene: 1. As DNA, the CDR3 is TGTGCCAGTAGTATAGACCTAGCGGGGGGCTACGAGCAGTACTTC. It specifies CASSIDLAGGYEQYF.

The chain carries TRBV18 and TRBJ2-3; the match to TRBD1 covers 7 bases. The germline CDR1 and CDR2 sequences are KGHSH and LQKENI. The CDR3 runs 15 residues. The trim removed 6 bases at V and 3 bases at J, leaving 9 bases unmatched. CDR3 amino acids: CASSPAQGKTDTQYF. The DNA of the CDR3 is TGTGCCAGCTCCCCGGCACAGGGGAAGACAGATACGCAGTATTTT.

The chain links TRBV20-1 to TRBJ2-7, with D tentatively TRBD2 (5 bases). CDR3 size: 11 residues. Per germline, CDR1 DFQATT and CDR2 SNEGSKA (reference sequence). CDR3 residues: CRAGGTYEQYF. The DNA for the CDR3 is TGCAGGGCGGGTGGGACCTACGAGCAGTACTTC.

The rearrangement uses TRBV5-4 and TRBJ2-2; no firm D call. Trimming pared 3 bases from V and 7 bases from J, leaving 10 bases between. This CDR3 is built from 13 residues. Germline loops: CDR1 SGHNT, CDR2 YYREEE (reference sequence). CDR3 protein: CASSSRRYGELFF. CDR3 nucleotides: TGTGCCAGCAGCTCCAGGCGTTACGGGGAGCTGTTTTTT.

The gene calls are TRBV5-1 and TRBJ1-2; TRBD1 aligns across 7 bases. This CDR3 has 17 amino acids. The germline V gene encodes CDR1 SGHRS and CDR2 YFSETQ. The trim removed 0 bases at V and 4 bases at J, leaving 12 bases unmatched. The CDR3 nucleotides read TGCGCCAGCAGCTTGGAAGGGGGCAGGTTTCTAAGCTATGGCTACACCTTC. This encodes CASSLEGGRFLSYGYTF. Full variable domain (remainder filled in from reference TRBV5-1 and TRBJ1-2): KAGVTQTPRYLIKTRGQQVTLSCSPISGHRSVSWYQQTPGQGLQFLFEYFSETQRNKGNFPGRFSGRQFSNSRSEMNVSTLELGDSALYLCASSLEGGRFLSYGYTFGSGTRLTVV.

The chain employs TRBV4-1 and TRBJ1-2; D uncertain. The CDR3 has 14 amino acids. The germline V gene encodes CDR1 MGHRA and CDR2 YSYEKL. V lost 0 bases and J lost 1, with 6 bases in between. The CDR3 coding sequence is TGCGCCAGCAGCCAAGATCCTTTTAACTATGGCTACACCTTC. It encodes CASSQDPFNYGYTF.

The gene calls are TRBV5-8 and TRBJ2-1, with 7 bases that match TRBD2. The ends lost 4 bases at V and 9 bases at J; junction bases unmatched: 7. The CDR3 covers 13 residues. Germline CDR1 SGHTS, CDR2 YDEGEE. The CDR3 coding sequence is TGTGCCAGCAGCGTACTAGCGAACGGTGAGCAGTTCTTC. This sequence encodes CASSVLANGEQFF. Full variable domain (outside the CDR3, taken from reference TRBV5-8 and TRBJ2-1): EAGVTQSPTHLIKTRGQQATLRCSPISGHTSVYWYQQALGLGLQFLLWYDEGEERNRGNFPPRFSGRQFPNYSSELNVNALELEDSALYLCASSVLANGEQFFGPGTRLTVL.

This chain uses TRBV7-2 with TRBJ2-5; 7 bases are shared with TRBD2. The CDR3 runs to 19 residues. Germline values: CDR1 SGHTA, CDR2 FQGNSA. Trimming removed 5 bases from V and 5 bases from J; junction bases left unmatched: 23. The CDR3 DNA reads TGTGCCAGCAGCCGCGGCGGACGGCTAGCGGAATCTAAATGGGAGACCCAGTACTTC. It codes for CASSRGGRLAESKWETQYF.